This is a list of T cell receptor beta chains from one sample in a study of blood T cell repertoires in COVID-19. Sequencing was performed with immunoSEQ multiplex PCR; in TCRdb, only in-frame clones are kept and a portion is missing. The table has around 250,000 clones, approximately 85% seen once. Sequenced input: peripheral blood. All receptors derive from a man of 80 years or more with acute or convalescent COVID-19. The CDR3 runs from the conserved cysteine through the conserved F or W. A D gene is named only where the DNA matches it firmly. Clone size is given for some rows only: seen once, a few or many times, or a class if the clone is expanded.

TRBV6-4	-	TRBJ1-4	-	TGTGCCAGCAGTTCCACCGGGACGGGGAGGGAAAAACTGTTTTTT	CASSSTGTGREKLFF
TRBV19	once	TRBJ1-5	TRBD1	TGTGCCAGTAGTATCCGGGCAGGGGGCCAACTTAGCAATCAGCCCCAGCATTTT	CASSIRAGGQLSNQPQHF
TRBV27	-	TRBJ2-7	-	TGTGCCAGCAGTTTACGTGGTGGTAGCTCCTACGAGCAGTACTTC	CASSLRGGSSYEQYF
TRBV9	-	TRBJ2-5	-	TGTGCCAGCAGCTACCAGGTCCAAGAGACCCAGTACTTC	CASSYQVQETQYF
TRBV12-3/TRBV12-4	-	TRBJ1-1	TRBD1	TGTGCCAGCAGTCTCAGACAGGGAACTGAAGCTTTCTTT	CASSLRQGTEAFF
TRBV2	-	TRBJ1-6	TRBD1	TGTGCCAGCAGTATAACAGGGGAGGCATCACCCCTCCACTTT	CASSITGEASPLHF
TRBV7-2	-	TRBJ2-5	TRBD2	TGTGCCAGCAGCTTAGGGTCTAGCGGGGGGGGAACCCAGTACTTC	CASSLGSSGGGTQYF
TRBV6-5	-	TRBJ1-5	-	TGTGCCAGCAGTACCGTCACGTCGGGGCCCCAGCATTTT	CASSTVTSGPQHF
TRBV3-1/TRBV3-2	-	TRBJ1-1	-	TGTGCCAGCAGCCAAGATATGGGCCGGGGGGTGATCGCTTTCTTT	CASSQDMGRGVIAFF
TRBV2	-	TRBJ2-5	TRBD2	TGTGCCAGCAGCTCCCCTGCGGGAGCGCGTAAAGAGACCCAGTACTTC	CASSSPAGARKETQYF
TRBV6-6	-	TRBJ1-5	-	TGTGCCAGCAGTTACTCCTTGCCGGGTAGCAATCAGCCCCAGCATTTT	CASSYSLPGSNQPQHF
TRBV9	-	TRBJ1-6	-	TGTGCCAGCAGCGTAGGAGTTAATAATTCACCCCTCCACTTT	CASSVGVNNSPLHF
TRBV6-5	-	TRBJ2-5	TRBD1	TGTGCCAGCAGTCGGGACAGGCTAGAGACCCAGTACTTC	CASSRDRLETQYF
TRBV4-3	-	TRBJ1-2	-	TGCGCCAGCAGCCAAGATGCAGGGCGAGGTGGCTACACCTTC	CASSQDAGRGGYTF
TRBV4-1	-	TRBJ2-7	TRBD1	TGCGCCAGCAGCGCAGGACAGGCTAACAAGCAGTACTTC	CASSAGQANKQYF
TRBV6-5	-	TRBJ2-5	TRBD1	TGTGCCAGCAGTTACGAGGGACAGCCGGGGTTGAGGACCCAGTACTTC	CASSYEGQPGLRTQYF
TRBV6-5	-	TRBJ1-3	-	TGTGCCAGCACCATTTCTGGAAACACCATATATTTT	CASTISGNTIYF
TRBV28	-	TRBJ1-6	TRBD1	TGTGCCAGCAGTTCGGGACAGGGGAGAAATTCACCCCTCCACTTT	CASSSGQGRNSPLHF
TRBV5-8	few	TRBJ1-2	-	TGTGCCAGCAGAACGGCAACAGTTGCGAAGTTTAACTATGGCTACACCTTC	CASRTATVAKFNYGYTF
TRBV6-1	-	TRBJ1-6	-	TGTGCCAGCAGTGAACTCGAGGCCCTCCACTTT	CASSELEALHF
TRBV6-6	-	TRBJ2-2	-	TGTGCCAGCTCCAAGGGGCCCACCGGGGAGCTGTTTTTT	CASSKGPTGELFF
TRBV6-1	few	TRBJ1-4	-	TGTGCCAGCAGTGACCGGGAGCCCTCTTCTTTT	CASSDREPSSF
TRBV2	few	TRBJ2-4	TRBD2	TGTGCCAGCAGTGAAGGGTGGGAGGGAGACATTCAGTACTTC	CASSEGWEGDIQYF
TRBV15	-	TRBJ1-1	-	TGTGCCACCAGCTTGGGGGGGGGACCTATGAACACTGAAGCTTTCTTT	CATSLGGGPMNTEAFF
TRBV6-5	-	TRBJ2-7	TRBD1	TGTGCCAGCACCTTGGGACAGGGGGAATACGAGCAGTACTTC	CASTLGQGEYEQYF
TRBV19	-	TRBJ2-5	-	TGTGCCAGTAGTATGGGGGGACAGTTAAAAGAGACCCAGTACTTC	CASSMGGQLKETQYF
TRBV5-1	-	TRBJ2-1	TRBD2	TGCGCCAGCAGCTCGGGACTAGCGGAGTACAATGAGCAGTTCTTC	CASSSGLAEYNEQFF
TRBV29-1	-	TRBJ1-3	-	TGCAGCGTTGACCCAACGGGCTCTGGAAACACCATATATTTT	CSVDPTGSGNTIYF
TRBV28	-	TRBJ2-2	TRBD2	TGTGCCAGCAGTCCCCCCGGGACTAGCGGCACCGGGGAGCTGTTTTTT	CASSPPGTSGTGELFF
TRBV12-3/TRBV12-4	-	TRBJ2-3	-	TGTGCCAGCAACCTCGTAGGAGGAGATACGCAGTATTTT	CASNLVGGDTQYF
TRBV6-2/TRBV6-3	-	TRBJ2-5	TRBD2	TGTGCCAGCAGTGGAGCGGGGTTAAGAGAGACCCAGTACTTC	CASSGAGLRETQYF
TRBV28	-	TRBJ2-7	TRBD2	TGTGCCAGCCGACTAGCGGGAGTTCACGAGCAGTACTTC	CASRLAGVHEQYF
TRBV5-8	-	TRBJ1-1	TRBD1	TGTGCCAGCAGCACCGGGACAGGGAGAACTGAAGCTTTCTTT	CASSTGTGRTEAFF
TRBV6-6	-	TRBJ2-1	TRBD2	TGTGCCAGCAGTTACACGGGAGGATCAAGCAATGAGCAGTTCTTC	CASSYTGGSSNEQFF
TRBV25-1	-	TRBJ1-1	TRBD1	TGTGCCAGCAACGGACAGGGGAACACTGAAGCTTTCTTT	CASNGQGNTEAFF
TRBV5-1	-	TRBJ2-5	TRBD2	TGCGCCAGCAGCTTGTGGCGGGGGATGGGAGAGACCCAGTACTTC	CASSLWRGMGETQYF
TRBV7-8	-	TRBJ1-6	-	TGTGCCAGCAGCCCCCTATCGGGATCACCCCTCCACTTT	CASSPLSGSPLHF
TRBV5-1	-	TRBJ1-6	-	TGCGCCAGCAGCTTTTCCGGGAGCAGAAATTCACCCCTCCACTTT	CASSFSGSRNSPLHF
TRBV4-3	-	TRBJ2-2	-	TGCGCCAGCAGCCAAGAGTGGGGAGCCGGGGAGCTGTTTTTT	CASSQEWGAGELFF
TRBV5-4	-	TRBJ1-6	TRBD1	TGTGCCAGCAGCACCCGGGACAGGGGCCCTGGAGCCTATAATTCACCCCTCCACTTT	CASSTRDRGPGAYNSPLHF
TRBV7-2	-	TRBJ2-1	-	TGTGCCAGCAGCTCCGGGACACCCCTATACAATGAGCAGTTCTTC	CASSSGTPLYNEQFF
TRBV3-1/TRBV3-2	-	TRBJ1-1	-	TGTGCCAGCAGCCACGGGGAGAACACTGAAGCTTTCTTT	CASSHGENTEAFF
TRBV2	-	TRBJ2-5	-	TGTGCCAGCAGTGAAGCGGGGGGACGCACCCAAGAGACCCAGTACTTC	CASSEAGGRTQETQYF
TRBV3-1/TRBV3-2	-	TRBJ1-1	-	TGTGCCAGCACCCCCTTTGACAGGAACACTGAAGCTTTCTTT	CASTPFDRNTEAFF
TRBV24-1	-	TRBJ1-2	-	TGTGCCACCAGTGATTCCAACTCCAGGGGCTACACCTTC	CATSDSNSRGYTF
TRBV3-1/TRBV3-2	-	TRBJ2-2	-	TGTGCCAGCGGCAACACCGGGGAGCTGTTTTTT	CASGNTGELFF
TRBV7-2	-	TRBJ2-1	-	TGTGCCAGCAGCTTGATGAGGTATGAGCAGTTCTTC	CASSLMRYEQFF
TRBV7-7	-	TRBJ2-5	TRBD2	TGTGCTAGCAGCTTAGGAATAGCGGGGGGCCGGGAGACCCAGTACTTC	CASSLGIAGGRETQYF
TRBV12-3/TRBV12-4	-	TRBJ1-1	-	TGTGCCAGCAGTTTTGGGGGAGGCACTGAAGCTTTCTTT	CASSFGGGTEAFF
TRBV6-2/TRBV6-3	-	TRBJ1-1	TRBD1	TGTGCCAGCAGTTCCGTCGGACAGGGCGACACTGAAGCTTTCTTT	CASSSVGQGDTEAFF
TRBV5-1	-	TRBJ1-1	-	TGCGCCAGCAGCCTGAGCGGGTTCGCGAACACTGAAGCTTTCTTT	CASSLSGFANTEAFF
TRBV28	-	TRBJ2-7	-	TGTGCCAGCAATCCCTTGGGTATCACAGGCGAGCAGTACTTC	CASNPLGITGEQYF